This T cell receptor (beta chain) derives from a study of identical twins. Study-wide results and caveats: With beta out-of-frame sequences, excess sharing by twins was weaker.

Germline loops: CDR1 LNHNV, CDR2 YYDKDF (reference sequence). With 0 bases removed from V and 5 bases from J, the gap between germline ends came to 4 bases. The CDR3 runs to 12 residues. A single record per CDR3 protein comes from TCRdb applying MiXCR to the 5' RACE reads. The repertoire includes around 250,000 distinct CDR3 sequences, more than 9.5% of them detected once, and 4% sits in the top ten. Only a few counts were recorded for this clonotype. Its cognate antigen is unknown. The sample was also reused in another study, on yellow fever vaccine responses in identical twins. As that report states: The T cell response to vaccination in identical twins was reportedly partly convergent and partly personalized.

The chain employs TRBV15 and TRBJ1-2; D remains unclear. The TCR was taken from a woman aged 18-29 years in good health. The sample consisted of memory (CD45RO+) T cells sorted from blood. The CDR3: CATSRDGYGYTF. The CDR3 DNA reads TGTGCCACCAGCAGAGATGGGTATGGCTACACCTTC.